The sequence of this TCR beta chain was determined in a study of blood T cell repertoires in COVID-19. This table comes from immunoSEQ multiplex PCR, and its TCRdb copy is limited to in-frame clones, with some not included. The repertoire includes 200,000 to 300,000 clones, 86% of them detected once, and over 5.5% sits in the top ten. Input material: peripheral blood. The source of this sequence is a woman older than 75 with COVID-19, enrolled during active disease.

CDR3 residues: CASSQMARGGGYGYTF. The CDR3 region has the DNA TGTGCCAGCAGCCAAATGGCACGAGGGGGCGGGTATGGCTACACCTTC. The V and J genes are TRBV7-2 and TRBJ1-2; TRBD1 matches 7 bases. The CDR3 is made up of 16 amino acids. J was trimmed by 5 bases and V by 5 bases; bases with no gene match: 14. The germline V gene has CDR1 SGHTA and CDR2 FQGNSA.